A single sample gave rise to the 24 T cell receptor beta chains below, sequenced in a study of blood T cell repertoires in COVID-19. Some clones are missing from TCRdb's copy, which holds only in-frame ones; the method was immunoSEQ multiplex PCR. Among fewer than 200,000 clones listed, almost 85% were seen once. The sample was peripheral blood. Receptor source: a man aged 35 to 55 who had recovered from COVID-19.

This clone was seen just once. In the same sample, other DNA sequences code for this CDR3. This chain connects TRBV19 to TRBJ2-7; 9 positions match TRBD1. Germline V gene lookup returns CDR1 LNHDA and CDR2 SQIVND (reference sequence). J was trimmed by 4 bases and V by 3 bases; bases with no gene match: 4. This CDR3 has 14 amino acids. CDR3 nucleotide sequence: TGTGCCAGTAGTATGGGGACAGGGACTTACGAGCAGTACTTC. This translates into CASSMGTGTYEQYF.

The CDR3 loop is CAIRQGPNQPQHF. The DNA for the CDR3 is TGTGCCATCAGGCAGGGGCCTAATCAGCCCCAGCATTTT. The V and J genes are TRBV10-3 and TRBJ1-5; the D gene is possibly TRBD1 (6 bases). Between the trimmed V and J ends, which lost 6 bases and 4 bases, there was a span of 10 bases. CDR3 length equals 13 residues. CDR1 and CDR2 from the germline V gene are ENHRY and SYGVKD.

The chain joins TRBV28 to TRBJ2-3; possibly TRBD2 for D (5 bases). CDR1 and CDR2 (germline): MDHEN, SYDVKM. Deletions cut 4 bases from V and 1 base from J, with 12 bases between. The CDR3 runs to 15 residues. The CDR3 DNA is TGTGCCAGCAGTTCCGACCCCGGGGGCACAGATACGCAGTATTTT. Protein sequence: CASSSDPGGTDTQYF.

V usage is TRBV28 and J usage is TRBJ1-3, with TRBD1 matching 7 bases. The V segment lost 8 bases and the J segment 2 bases; nucleotides outside the gene matches: 6. CDR3 length: 14 residues. Germline CDR1 reads MDHEN; CDR2 reads SYDVKM. The CDR3 here is CASLSTGTGNTIYF. CDR3 DNA sequence: TGTGCCAGCCTGTCGACAGGGACTGGAAACACCATATATTTT.

J is TRBJ2-7 and V is TRBV14; D gene uncertain. This CDR3 is built from 13 residues. Trimming pared 1 base from V and 4 bases from J, leaving 8 bases between. Germline CDR1 reads SGHDN; CDR2 reads FVKESK. The CDR3 loop is CASSQVFSYEQYF. CDR3 nucleotides: TGTGCCAGCAGCCAAGTATTCAGTTACGAGCAGTACTTC. Looking up the rest from reference TRBV14 and TRBJ2-7 gives the full variable domain: EAGVTQFPSHSVIEKGQTVTLRCDPISGHDNLYWYRRVMGKEIKFLLHFVKESKQDESGMPNNRFLAERTGGTYSTLKVQPAELEDSGVYFCASSQVFSYEQYFGPGTRLTVT.

This clone was found once. V usage is TRBV7-2 and J usage is TRBJ1-5; D not certain. With 2 bases removed from V and 5 bases from J, the gap between germline ends came to 7 bases. The length of the CDR3 is 13 residues. In germline, CDR1 is SGHTA, CDR2 FQGNSA. CDR3 sequence (DNA): TGTGCCAGCAGCTTATGGGCCCATCAGCCCCAGCATTTT. Translation gives CASSLWAHQPQHF.

J is TRBJ1-3 and V is TRBV7-2; 8 nucleotides match TRBD1. The V gene's germline CDR1 is SGHTA and CDR2 FQGNSA. The CDR3 covers 17 residues. Trimming took 5 bases from V and 3 from J; bases not matched to a gene: 12. The CDR3 nucleotides are TGTGCCAGCAGCCCGAGAGTGCCAGGGGGCAGTGGAAACACCATATATTTT. Translation: CASSPRVPGGSGNTIYF.

The rearrangement links TRBV7-3 to TRBJ2-7; D remains unclear. Per germline, CDR1 SGHTA and CDR2 FQGTGA. The V end was cut by 3 bases, the J end by 6 bases, with 15 bases between. This CDR3 has 14 amino acids. This CDR3 is CASSFYPGRSEQYF. In nucleotides, the CDR3 is TGTGCCAGCAGCTTCTATCCGGGTCGTTCCGAGCAGTACTTC. The complete variable domain, with remaining parts taken from reference TRBV7-3 and TRBJ2-7, reads GAGVSQTPSNKVTEKGKYVELRCDPISGHTALYWYRQSLGQGPEFLIYFQGTGAADDSGLPNDRFFAVRPEGSVSTLKIQRTERGDSAVYLCASSFYPGRSEQYFGPGTRLTVT.

J is TRBJ2-7 and V is TRBV19; TRBD2 agrees at 14 bases. Germline-derived CDR1 and CDR2 are LNHDA and SQIVND (reference sequence). The V gene end was trimmed by 5 bases and the J gene end by 4 bases; junction bases not matched to a gene: 7. The CDR3 loop spans 16 amino acids. CDR3: CASSPGLAGAGYEQYF. For the CDR3, the DNA is TGTGCCAGTAGTCCGGGACTAGCGGGAGCGGGGTACGAGCAGTACTTC.

The V and J genes are TRBV6-6 and TRBJ2-7, with TRBD2 matching over 10 bases. CDR1 and CDR2 (germline): MNHNY, SVGAGI (reference sequence). The CDR3 length is 15 residues. Germline trimming cut 5 bases from V and 2 bases from J; bases unmatched to any gene: 6. The CDR3: CASSGTSGIAYEQYF. For the CDR3, the DNA is TGTGCCAGCAGTGGTACTAGCGGGATTGCCTACGAGCAGTACTTC.

V is TRBV4-1 and J is TRBJ1-2; a weak D match, TRBD1 (5 bases). V lost 4 bases and J lost 4, with 13 bases in between. The CDR3 is 14 amino acids. From germline, CDR1 is MGHRA and CDR2 YSYEKL. DNA for the CDR3: TGCGCCAGCAGCCCGGGGGAGCTTGTCTATGGCTACACCTTC. Translated: CASSPGELVYGYTF.

This clone appeared a single time. The chain joins TRBV9 to TRBJ2-3; TRBD2 agrees at 7 bases. The CDR3 loop spans 15 amino acids. Germline loops: CDR1 SGDLS, CDR2 YYNGEE. V lost 0 bases and J lost 6; bases outside the gene matches: 7. CDR3 bases: TGTGCCAGCAGCGTAGCTACCCCCGGGAGGGATACGCAGTATTTT. Encoded protein: CASSVATPGRDTQYF.

The chain recombines TRBV13 with TRBJ2-7; a possible D gene is TRBD2 (6 bases). The CDR3 length is 11 residues. The germline CDR1 and CDR2 sequences are PRHDT and FYEKMQ (reference sequence). Trimming pared 5 bases from V and 7 bases from J, leaving 9 bases between. This chain's CDR3 is CASSIRGEQYF. Written as DNA, the CDR3 is TGTGCCAGCAGCATCCGGGGGGAGCAGTACTTC.

The chain carries TRBV27 and TRBJ1-5; TRBD1 might be the D (6 bases). Per the germline V gene, CDR1 is MNHEY and CDR2 is SMNVEV (reference sequence). Trimming cost V 7 bases and J 1 base, with 11 bases left between them. This CDR3 spans 14 amino acids. DNA for the CDR3: TGTGCCAGCAAAAAGAGGGGGAGCAATCAGCCCCAGCATTTT. As protein: CASKKRGSNQPQHF.

V gene TRBV7-2 combines with J gene TRBJ1-4; 7 positions match TRBD1. Germline loops: CDR1 SGHTA, CDR2 FQGNSA. V was pared by 5 bases and J by 12 bases, with 9 bases of the junction left unmatched. The CDR3 has 13 amino acids. The CDR3 nucleotides read TGTGCCAGCAGCGTATCACAGGGGTGGGAACTGTTTTTT. As protein: CASSVSQGWELFF.

The gene calls are TRBV7-2 and TRBJ2-7, with 10 bases fitting TRBD1. The CDR3 runs 17 residues. CDR1 and CDR2 from the germline V gene are SGHTA and FQGNSA. The J segment lost 4 bases and the V segment lost 5 bases, leaving 14 bases of the junction unmatched. The DNA for the CDR3 is TGTGCCAGCAGCGGATCTCGGACAGGGGGGGTGAGATACGAGCAGTACTTC. Translation gives CASSGSRTGGVRYEQYF.

This clone was seen a few times. The rearrangement links TRBV28 to TRBJ2-1, with 16 bases matching TRBD2. CDR1 is MDHEN and CDR2 is SYDVKM in the germline V gene. The J segment lost 4 bases and the V segment lost 3 bases, leaving 6 bases of the junction unmatched. The CDR3 runs to 18 residues. In DNA form, the CDR3 reads TGTGCCAGCAGTTTGGGACTAGCGGGAGGGCCAAGGTACAATGAGCAGTTCTTC. Its translation is CASSLGLAGGPRYNEQFF.

The chain combines TRBV7-9 with TRBJ2-3; D is unclear. The CDR3 is made up of 12 amino acids. Trimming pared 5 bases from V and 6 bases from J, leaving 9 bases between. The germline CDR1 and CDR2 sequences are SEHNR and FQNEAQ (reference sequence). The CDR3 DNA follows: TGTGCCAGCAGCCCTCTATCGGATACGCAGTATTTT. Its protein product is CASSPLSDTQYF.

CDR3 region: CASTVPGGETQYF. The DNA for the CDR3 is TGTGCCAGCACCGTCCCGGGAGGAGAGACCCAGTACTTC. The V call is TRBV11-3, the J call TRBJ2-5; TRBD2 matches 7 bases. The junction had 6 bases not matched to a gene; V was cut back by 7 bases and J by 4 bases. Germline V gene sequence: CDR1 SGHNT, CDR2 YENEEA. This CDR3 comprises 13 residues. The full variable domain, with the rest looked up from reference TRBV11-3 and TRBJ2-5, is EAGVVQSPRYKIIEKKQPVAFWCNPISGHNTLYWYLQNLGQGPELLIRYENEEAVDDSQLPKDRFSAERLKGVDSTLKIQPAELGDSAVYLCASTVPGGETQYFGPGTRLLVL.

This clone was counted a few times. The chain employs TRBV30 and TRBJ1-2; weak D call: TRBD1 (5 bases). CDR1 is GTSNPN, CDR2 SVGIG, per germline (reference sequence). Trimming shortened V by 4 bases and J by 4 bases, and 10 bases separated the two germline ends. This CDR3 has 12 residues. CDR3 DNA: TGTGCCTGGATCCGTGACAGCTATGGCTACACCTTC. This gives the protein CAWIRDSYGYTF.

This sequence joins TRBV10-3 and TRBJ1-2, with TRBD1 matching 8 bases. The germline V gene has CDR1 ENHRY and CDR2 SYGVKD. V was pared by 10 bases and J by 11 bases, with 15 bases of the junction left unmatched. The CDR3 has 13 residues. CDR3 region: CATTQNPGQEYTF. The CDR3 nucleotides read TGTGCCACTACACAAAACCCGGGACAGGAGTACACCTTC.

This clone was counted once. The chain recombines TRBV10-3 with TRBJ1-4, with D hard to call. The CDR3 consists of 14 residues. From germline, CDR1 is ENHRY and CDR2 SYGVKD. The V end lost 2 bases, the J end lost 5 bases, and 9 bases lay between the germline ends. CDR3 nucleotide sequence: TGTGCCATCAGTGAGGCTACAGAAAATGAAAAACTGTTTTTT. Encoded protein: CAISEATENEKLFF.

The chain recombines TRBV6-6 with TRBJ2-7; 8 bases are shared with TRBD1. Per the germline V gene, CDR1 is MNHNY and CDR2 is SVGAGI (reference sequence). The CDR3 sequence is 14 residues long. Unmatched junction bases numbered 10, after V lost 8 bases and J lost 4 bases. CDR3 residues: CASGSQGAVYEQYF. DNA for the CDR3: TGTGCCAGCGGCTCTCAGGGGGCGGTTTACGAGCAGTACTTC.

Only one count was recorded for this clone. The rearrangement links TRBV6-2 or TRBV6-3 to TRBJ2-4; D might be TRBD1 (6 bases). The CDR3 is 13 amino acids. Germline values: CDR1 MNHEY, CDR2 SVGEGT. Trimming took 5 bases from V and 8 from J, leaving 13 bases between them. DNA for the CDR3: TGTGCCAGCAGTGCCACAGGGCTAGACATTCAGTACTTC. It codes for CASSATGLDIQYF.